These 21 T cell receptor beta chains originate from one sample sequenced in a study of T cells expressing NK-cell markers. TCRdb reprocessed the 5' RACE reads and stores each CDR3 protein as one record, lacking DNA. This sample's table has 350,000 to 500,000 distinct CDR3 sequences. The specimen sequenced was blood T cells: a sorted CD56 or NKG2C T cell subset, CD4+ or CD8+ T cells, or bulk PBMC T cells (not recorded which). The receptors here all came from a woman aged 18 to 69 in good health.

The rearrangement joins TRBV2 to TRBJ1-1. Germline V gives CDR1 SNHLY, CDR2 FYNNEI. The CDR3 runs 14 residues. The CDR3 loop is CASSEGQGNTEAFF.

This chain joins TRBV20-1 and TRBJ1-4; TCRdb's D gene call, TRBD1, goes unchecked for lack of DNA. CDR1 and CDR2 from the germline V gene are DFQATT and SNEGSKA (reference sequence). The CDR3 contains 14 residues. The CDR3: CSARGQPTNEKLFF.

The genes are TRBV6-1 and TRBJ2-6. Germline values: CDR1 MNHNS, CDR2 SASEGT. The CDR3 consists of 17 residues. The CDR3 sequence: CASSPRDESSGANVLTF.

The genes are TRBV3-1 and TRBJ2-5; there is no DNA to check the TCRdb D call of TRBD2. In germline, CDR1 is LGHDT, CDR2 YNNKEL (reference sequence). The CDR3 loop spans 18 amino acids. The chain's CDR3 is CASRRGLAGGPGVETQYF.

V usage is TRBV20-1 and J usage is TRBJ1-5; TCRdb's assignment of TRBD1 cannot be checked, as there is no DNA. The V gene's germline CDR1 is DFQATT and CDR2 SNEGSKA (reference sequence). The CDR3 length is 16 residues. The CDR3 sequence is CSARAKTGTRAQPQHF.

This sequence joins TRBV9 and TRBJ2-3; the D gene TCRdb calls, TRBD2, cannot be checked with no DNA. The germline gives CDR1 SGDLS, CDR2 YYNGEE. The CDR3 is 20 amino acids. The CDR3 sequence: CASSVASRRGRTAPTDTQYF.

The CDR3 reads CASSVASGSYEQFF. The gene calls are TRBV9 and TRBJ2-1; TCRdb calls TRBD2, which cannot be checked without DNA. Germline CDR1 SGDLS, CDR2 YYNGEE. The CDR3 has 14 amino acids.

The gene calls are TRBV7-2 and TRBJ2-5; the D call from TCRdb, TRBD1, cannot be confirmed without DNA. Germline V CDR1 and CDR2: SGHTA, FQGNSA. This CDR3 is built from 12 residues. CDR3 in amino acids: CASSKPGETQYF.

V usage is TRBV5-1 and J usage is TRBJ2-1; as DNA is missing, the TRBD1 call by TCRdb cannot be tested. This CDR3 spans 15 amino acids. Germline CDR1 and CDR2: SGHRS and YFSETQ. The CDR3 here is CASSLSAGAYNEQFF. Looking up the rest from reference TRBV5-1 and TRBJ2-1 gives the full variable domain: KAGVTQTPRYLIKTRGQQVTLSCSPISGHRSVSWYQQTPGQGLQFLFEYFSETQRNKGNFPGRFSGRQFSNSRSEMNVSTLELGDSALYLCASSLSAGAYNEQFFGPGTRLTVL.

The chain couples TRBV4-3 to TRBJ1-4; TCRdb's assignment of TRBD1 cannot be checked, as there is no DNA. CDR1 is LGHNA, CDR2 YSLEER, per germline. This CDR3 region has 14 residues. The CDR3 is CASSHRWDSEKLFF.

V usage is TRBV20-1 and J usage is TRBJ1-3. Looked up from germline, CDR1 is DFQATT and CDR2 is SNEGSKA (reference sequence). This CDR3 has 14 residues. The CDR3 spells CSARGDAVGNTIYF.

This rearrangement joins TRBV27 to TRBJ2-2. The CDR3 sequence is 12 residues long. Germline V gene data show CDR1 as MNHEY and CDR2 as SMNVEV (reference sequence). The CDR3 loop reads CASSDLTGELFF.

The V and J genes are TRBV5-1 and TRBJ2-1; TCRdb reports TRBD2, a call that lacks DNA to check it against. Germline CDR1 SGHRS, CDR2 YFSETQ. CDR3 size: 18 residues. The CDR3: CASSFLAGGPTSYNEQFF.

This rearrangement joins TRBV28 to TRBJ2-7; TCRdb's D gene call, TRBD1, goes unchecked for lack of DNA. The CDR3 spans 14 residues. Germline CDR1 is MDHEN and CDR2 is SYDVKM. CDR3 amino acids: CASSPLGASYEQYF.

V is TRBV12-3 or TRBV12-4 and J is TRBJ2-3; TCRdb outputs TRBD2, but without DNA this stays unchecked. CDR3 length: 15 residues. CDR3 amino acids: CASATRRVSTDTQYF.

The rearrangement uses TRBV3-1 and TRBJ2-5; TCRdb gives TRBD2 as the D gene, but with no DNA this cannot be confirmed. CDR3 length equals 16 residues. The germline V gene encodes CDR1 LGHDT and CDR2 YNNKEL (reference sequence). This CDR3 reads CASSQDGERAQETQYF.

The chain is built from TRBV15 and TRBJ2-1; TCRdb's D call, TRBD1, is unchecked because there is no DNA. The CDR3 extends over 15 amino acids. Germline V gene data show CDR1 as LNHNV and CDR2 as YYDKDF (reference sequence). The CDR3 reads CATSTRTGPLGEQFF.

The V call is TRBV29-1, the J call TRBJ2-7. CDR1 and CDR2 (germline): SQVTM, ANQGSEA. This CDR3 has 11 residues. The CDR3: CSARQVYEQYF.

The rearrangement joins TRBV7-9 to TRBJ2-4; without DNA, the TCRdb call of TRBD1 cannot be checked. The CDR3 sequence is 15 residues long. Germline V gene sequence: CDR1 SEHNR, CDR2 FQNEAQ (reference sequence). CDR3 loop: CASSLGGQGVDIQYF.

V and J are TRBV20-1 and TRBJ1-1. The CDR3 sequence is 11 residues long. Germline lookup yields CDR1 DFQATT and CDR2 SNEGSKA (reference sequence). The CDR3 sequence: CSARTLGRAFF.

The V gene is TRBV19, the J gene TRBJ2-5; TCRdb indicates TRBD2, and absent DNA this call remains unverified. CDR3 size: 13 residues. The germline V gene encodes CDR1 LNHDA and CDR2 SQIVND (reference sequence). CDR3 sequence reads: CASSRERLETQYF.